Sequencing of this T cell receptor (beta chain) was carried out in a study of breast tumors, draining lymph nodes, adjacent tissues. Broader study findings: Tumor and nontumor repertoires were significantly more similar in luminal-like than in basal-like breast cancer.

About this clonotype itself: Its matching antigen is unknown.

TCRdb re-called the multiplex PCR reads through MiXCR, storing one row per CDR3 protein. Among roughly 17,000 distinct CDR3 sequences listed, around 60% were seen once. The sequence derives from a female donor with breast cancer. Some clones in this sample may be carry-over from other donors' samples. The sample was tumor-adjacent breast tissue.

CDR3 residues: CASSPYGLAGVWDEQFF. The DNA of the CDR3 is TGTGCCAGCAGCCCGTACGGACTAGCGGGGGTGTGGGATGAGCAGTTCTTC. The chain links TRBV7-3 to TRBJ2-1; TRBD2 agrees at 13 bases. The CDR3 contains 17 residues. V lost 5 bases to trimming and J lost 8 bases; unmatched junction nucleotides: 12. From germline, CDR1 is SGHTA and CDR2 FQGTGA.